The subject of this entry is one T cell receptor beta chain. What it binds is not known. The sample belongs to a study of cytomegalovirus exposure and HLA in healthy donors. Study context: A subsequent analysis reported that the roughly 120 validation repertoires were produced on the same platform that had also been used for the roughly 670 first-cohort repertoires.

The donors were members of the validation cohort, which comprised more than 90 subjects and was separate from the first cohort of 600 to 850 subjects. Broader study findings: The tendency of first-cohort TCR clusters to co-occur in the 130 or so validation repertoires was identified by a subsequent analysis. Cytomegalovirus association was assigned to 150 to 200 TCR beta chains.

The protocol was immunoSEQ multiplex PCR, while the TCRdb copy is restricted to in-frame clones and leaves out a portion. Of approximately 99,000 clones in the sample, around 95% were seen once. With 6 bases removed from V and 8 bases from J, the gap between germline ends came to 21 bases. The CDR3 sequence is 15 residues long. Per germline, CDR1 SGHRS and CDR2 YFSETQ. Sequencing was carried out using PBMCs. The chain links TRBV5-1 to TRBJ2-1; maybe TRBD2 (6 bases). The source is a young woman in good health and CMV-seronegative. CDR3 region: CASKPSGLASDEQFF. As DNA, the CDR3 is TGCGCCAGCAAACCGTCGGGACTCGCCTCCGATGAGCAGTTCTTC. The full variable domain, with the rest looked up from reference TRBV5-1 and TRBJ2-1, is KAGVTQTPRYLIKTRGQQVTLSCSPISGHRSVSWYQQTPGQGLQFLFEYFSETQRNKGNFPGRFSGRQFSNSRSEMNVSTLELGDSALYLCASKPSGLASDEQFFGPGTRLTVL.